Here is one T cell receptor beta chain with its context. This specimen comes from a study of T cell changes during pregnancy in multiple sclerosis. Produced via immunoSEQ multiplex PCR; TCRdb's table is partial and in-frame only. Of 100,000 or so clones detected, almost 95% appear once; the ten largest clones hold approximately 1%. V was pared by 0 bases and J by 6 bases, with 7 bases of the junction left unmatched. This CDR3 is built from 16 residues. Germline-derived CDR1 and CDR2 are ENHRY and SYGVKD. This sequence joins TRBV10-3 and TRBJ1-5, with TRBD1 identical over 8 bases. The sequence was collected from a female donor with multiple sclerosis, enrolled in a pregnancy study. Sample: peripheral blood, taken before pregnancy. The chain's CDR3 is CAISESEGQGGQPQHF. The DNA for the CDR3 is TGTGCCATCAGTGAGTCTGAAGGACAGGGAGGTCAGCCCCAGCATTTT.